Below, 24 T cell receptor beta chains from the same sample are listed, as sequenced in a study of T cell responses to AZD1222 COVID-19 vaccine. Measured with immunoSEQ multiplex PCR; TCRdb has only the in-frame clones, and not every one. The sample carries around 160,000 clones, about 90% recorded once. Sequenced material: peripheral blood, taken 28 days after the second AZD1222 dose. The receptors originated from an adult who received the AZD1222 COVID-19 vaccine.

The V and J genes are TRBV5-1 and TRBJ1-4; 11 bases agree with TRBD1. The CDR3 has 17 amino acids. Germline trimming cut 0 bases from V and 8 bases from J; bases unmatched to any gene: 9. Germline V gene sequence: CDR1 SGHRS, CDR2 YFSETQ. The CDR3 sequence is CASSLAGGQGAWEKLFF. DNA of the CDR3: TGCGCCAGCAGCTTGGCGGGCGGACAGGGGGCATGGGAAAAACTGTTTTTT. Looking up the rest from reference TRBV5-1 and TRBJ1-4 gives the full variable domain: KAGVTQTPRYLIKTRGQQVTLSCSPISGHRSVSWYQQTPGQGLQFLFEYFSETQRNKGNFPGRFSGRQFSNSRSEMNVSTLELGDSALYLCASSLAGGQGAWEKLFFGSGTQLSVL.

This clone was seen more than once but under ten times. The V call is TRBV19, the J call TRBJ2-1; 7 bases agree with TRBD2. This CDR3 spans 14 amino acids. Trimming took 3 bases from V and 2 from J; bases not matched to a gene: 1. Looked up from germline, CDR1 is LNHDA and CDR2 is SQIVND (reference sequence). In DNA form, the CDR3 reads TGTGCCAGTAGTATTGGGGGGGCCTACAATGAGCAGTTCTTC. It translates to CASSIGGAYNEQFF.

This chain joins TRBV5-4 and TRBJ2-7; a weak D match, TRBD1 (5 bases). Trimming stripped 3 bases from V and 3 bases from J, with 7 bases between. Germline CDR1 is SGHNT and CDR2 is YYREEE (reference sequence). This CDR3 is 12 amino acids long. The CDR3 reads CASSSDSYEQYF. The DNA for the CDR3 is TGTGCCAGCAGCTCTGACAGCTACGAGCAGTACTTC.

The chain carries TRBV3-1 (or the pseudogene TRBV3-2) and TRBJ2-7, with a weak D call TRBD1 (6 bases). Germline CDR1 is LGHDT and CDR2 is YNNKEL (reference sequence). This CDR3 contains 14 residues. V dropped 3 bases and J dropped 1 base, with 10 bases sitting between them. For the CDR3, the DNA is TGTGCCAGCAGCCAGGGACAACATTCCTACGAGCAGTACTTC. Its translation: CASSQGQHSYEQYF.

The chain uses TRBV24-1 and TRBJ2-5; TRBD1 matches 10 bases. Germline V lookup: CDR1 KGHDR, CDR2 SFDVKD. The junction had 17 bases not matched to a gene; V was cut back by 9 bases and J by 5 bases. This CDR3 region has 17 residues. CDR3: CATSKPGQGYPKETQYF. For the CDR3, the DNA is TGTGCCACCTCAAAACCGGGACAGGGGTACCCAAAGGAGACCCAGTACTTC.

The chain employs TRBV10-2 and TRBJ1-2; no reliable D call. Trimming left V 8 bases short and J 0 bases short, with 7 bases between. CDR1 is WSHSY, CDR2 SAAADI, per germline. The length of the CDR3 is 12 residues. The CDR3 reads CASFRANYGYTF. The CDR3 DNA reads as TGCGCCAGCTTTAGAGCTAACTATGGCTACACCTTC.

The J gene is TRBJ2-1, the V gene TRBV6-5; TRBD1 might be the D (5 bases). V lost 1 base to trimming and J lost 8 bases, with 15 bases between them. This CDR3 comprises 15 residues. Germline V gene data show CDR1 as MNHEY and CDR2 as SVGAGI. The DNA for the CDR3 is TGTGCCAGCAGTTACTGGCAGGGCCCCCAGGATGAGCAGTTCTTC. Encoded protein: CASSYWQGPQDEQFF.

The J gene is TRBJ1-1, the V gene TRBV12-3 or TRBV12-4, with D unresolved. V shed 8 bases and J shed 1 base, with 11 bases lying between them. This CDR3 comprises 13 residues. The CDR3 protein is CASGSTGNTEAFF. In DNA, the CDR3 is TGTGCCAGCGGGTCCACCGGGAACACTGAAGCTTTCTTT.

The V and J genes are TRBV6-5 and TRBJ1-2; D unclear. Trimming stripped 7 bases from V and 7 bases from J, with 13 bases between. This CDR3 comprises 12 residues. In germline, CDR1 is MNHEY, CDR2 SVGAGI. CDR3 nucleotide sequence: TGTGCCAGCATGGGATTAGGCTTTGGCTACACCTTC. Translated: CASMGLGFGYTF.

This clone came up a few times. The gene calls are TRBV14 and TRBJ1-1; D is unresolved. This CDR3 has 13 residues. CDR1 and CDR2 from the germline V gene are SGHDN and FVKESK. V lost 2 bases and J lost 4, with 8 bases in between. The CDR3: CASSQMGPTEAFF. CDR3 coding DNA: TGTGCCAGCAGCCAAATGGGCCCCACTGAAGCTTTCTTT.

This clone appeared a single time. The genes are TRBV6-5 and TRBJ1-1; TRBD1 aligns across 9 bases. This CDR3 is built from 14 residues. From germline, CDR1 is MNHEY and CDR2 SVGAGI. The V segment lost 5 bases and the J segment 5 bases; nucleotides outside the gene matches: 6. CDR3 loop: CASSKNDRGTEAFF. The CDR3 region has the DNA TGTGCCAGCAGTAAAAACGACAGGGGGACTGAAGCTTTCTTT.

The V and J genes are TRBV28 and TRBJ2-2, with a possible D match to TRBD2 (6 bases). Germline CDR1 reads MDHEN; CDR2 reads SYDVKM. This CDR3 is built from 16 residues. V lost 5 bases and J lost 2, with 15 bases in between. CDR3 in amino acids: CASSPGGSLNTGELFF. Written as DNA, the CDR3 is TGTGCCAGCAGTCCTGGGGGGAGTTTAAACACCGGGGAGCTGTTTTTT.

V usage is TRBV6-5 and J usage is TRBJ1-4, with D maybe TRBD1 (6 bases). The CDR3 sequence is 16 residues long. V gave up 2 bases and J gave up 8 bases, with 18 bases separating them. The germline V gene encodes CDR1 MNHEY and CDR2 SVGAGI. CDR3 in DNA: TGTGCCAGCAGTTACCGTGGACAGTTTACGAGGGAAAAACTGTTTTTT. Its protein is CASSYRGQFTREKLFF.

This chain uses TRBV14 with TRBJ2-2, with D unresolved. CDR1 SGHDN and CDR2 FVKESK come from the germline V gene. This CDR3 is built from 16 residues. Deletions cut 0 bases from V and 4 bases from J, with 12 bases between. The CDR3 protein is CASSQDRPPLTGELFF. The CDR3 coding sequence is TGTGCCAGCAGCCAAGATCGGCCCCCACTCACCGGGGAGCTGTTTTTT.

This chain links TRBV5-4 with TRBJ1-6; D remains ambiguous. CDR1 is SGHNT, CDR2 YYREEE, per germline (reference sequence). V was shortened by 2 bases and J by 7 bases, with 10 bases between the two germline ends. The CDR3 has 14 residues. The CDR3 DNA is TGTGCCAGCAGCTTCTTCAACGAAAATTCACCCCTCCACTTT. Encoded protein: CASSFFNENSPLHF. Full variable domain (missing parts from reference TRBV5-4 and TRBJ1-6): ETGVTQSPTHLIKTRGQQVTLRCSSQSGHNTVSWYQQALGQGPQFIFQYYREEENGRGNFPPRFSGLQFPNYSSELNVNALELDDSALYLCASSFFNENSPLHFGNGTRLTVT.

The V call is TRBV5-6, the J call TRBJ2-1, with 8 nucleotides matching TRBD1. CDR3 length: 15 residues. CDR1 and CDR2 from the germline V gene are SGHDT and YYEEEE. V lost 4 bases and J lost 7; bases outside the gene matches: 10. CDR3 DNA: TGTGCCAGCAGCCTGGACAGGGCCTGGGGGAATGAGCAGTTCTTC. Its protein product is CASSLDRAWGNEQFF.

The V gene is TRBV6-5, the J gene TRBJ1-2; no clear D gene. The germline V gene has CDR1 MNHEY and CDR2 SVGAGI. V gave up 2 bases and J gave up 4 bases, with 11 bases separating them. This CDR3 is built from 14 residues. The CDR3 here is CASSYDVAPYGYTF. CDR3 DNA sequence: TGTGCCAGCAGTTACGACGTAGCTCCCTATGGCTACACCTTC.

The V gene is TRBV30, the J gene TRBJ2-7; maybe TRBD1 (5 bases). V lost 2 bases, J lost 5 bases, and 16 bases lay in between. This CDR3 comprises 14 residues. The germline V gene encodes CDR1 GTSNPN and CDR2 SVGIG (reference sequence). The CDR3 DNA is TGTGCCTGGAGTCCCCTACAGGCGGCGGACGAGCAGTACTTC. Translated: CAWSPLQAADEQYF.

This chain connects TRBV2 to TRBJ2-7; 10 bases match TRBD1. Germline V CDR1 and CDR2: SNHLY, FYNNEI. This CDR3 has 15 residues. The V and J ends lost 4 bases and 2 bases, in that order; junction bases with no gene match: 5. DNA of the CDR3: TGTGCCAGCAGTGGGGGACAGGGGAGGACCTACGAGCAGTACTTC. Protein product: CASSGGQGRTYEQYF. The whole variable domain, filled in from reference TRBV2 and TRBJ2-7, reads EPEVTQTPSHQVTQMGQEVILRCVPISNHLYFYWYRQILGQKVEFLVSFYNNEISEKSEIFDDQFSVERPDGSNFTLKIRSTKLEDSAMYFCASSGGQGRTYEQYFGPGTRLTVT.

This sequence joins TRBV5-8 and TRBJ1-2; D gene uncertain. Germline CDR1 is SGHTS and CDR2 is YDEGEE. V dropped 0 bases and J dropped 13 bases, with 16 bases sitting between them. The CDR3 consists of 13 residues. CDR3 in DNA: TGTGCCAGCAGCTTGGGACGGGAGGGCCCAGCCACCTTC. Translating gives CASSLGREGPATF. The full variable domain, rest sourced from reference TRBV5-8 and TRBJ1-2, is EAGVTQSPTHLIKTRGQQATLRCSPISGHTSVYWYQQALGLGLQFLLWYDEGEERNRGNFPPRFSGRQFPNYSSELNVNALELEDSALYLCASSLGREGPATFGSGTRLTVV.

The chain combines TRBV5-8 with TRBJ1-2; TRBD1 matches 7 bases. Germline loops: CDR1 SGHTS, CDR2 YDEGEE. The J segment lost 5 bases and the V segment lost 4 bases, leaving 11 bases of the junction unmatched. The CDR3 runs 15 residues. CDR3 sequence reads: CASSPGQGVAYGYTF. The CDR3 DNA follows: TGTGCCAGCAGCCCGGGGCAGGGGGTGGCGTATGGCTACACCTTC. Supplemented by reference TRBV5-8 and TRBJ1-2, the full variable domain reads EAGVTQSPTHLIKTRGQQATLRCSPISGHTSVYWYQQALGLGLQFLLWYDEGEERNRGNFPPRFSGRQFPNYSSELNVNALELEDSALYLCASSPGQGVAYGYTFGSGTRLTVV.

The chain carries TRBV9 and TRBJ1-2; maybe TRBD1 (6 bases). Trimming removed 1 base at V and 6 bases at J, with 13 bases between. The germline CDR1 and CDR2 sequences are SGDLS and YYNGEE. CDR3 length equals 14 residues. The CDR3 protein is CASSVRGRGDGYTF. For the CDR3, the DNA is TGTGCCAGCAGCGTAAGGGGGAGAGGGGATGGCTACACCTTC.

The chain has TRBV30 and TRBJ1-2; 9 nucleotides match TRBD1. CDR1 and CDR2 from the germline V gene are GTSNPN and SVGIG (reference sequence). The CDR3 loop spans 14 amino acids. Germline trimming cut 4 bases from V and 2 bases from J; bases unmatched to any gene: 5. The CDR3 DNA reads TGTGCCTGGAATGCGGGACAGGGAAACTATGGCTACACCTTC. It is translated as CAWNAGQGNYGYTF.

This chain connects TRBV7-3 to TRBJ2-7, with D tentatively TRBD1 (6 bases). Germline assignment: CDR1 SGHTA and CDR2 FQGTGA. Deletions cut 2 bases from V and 2 bases from J, with 13 bases between. The CDR3 length is 15 residues. Written as DNA, the CDR3 is TGTGCCAGCAGCTTAGGGGCAGGGGTCCCCTACGAGCAGTACTTC. Its translation: CASSLGAGVPYEQYF.